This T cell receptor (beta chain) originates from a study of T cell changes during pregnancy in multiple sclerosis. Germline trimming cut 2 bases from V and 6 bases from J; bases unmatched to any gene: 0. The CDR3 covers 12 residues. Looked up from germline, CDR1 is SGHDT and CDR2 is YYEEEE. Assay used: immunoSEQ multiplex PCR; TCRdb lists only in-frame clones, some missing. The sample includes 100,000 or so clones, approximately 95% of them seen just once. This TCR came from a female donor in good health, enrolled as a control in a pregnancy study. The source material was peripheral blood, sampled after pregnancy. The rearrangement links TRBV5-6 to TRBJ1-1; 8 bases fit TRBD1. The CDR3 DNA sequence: TGTGCCAGCAGCTTACAGGGGGCTGAAGCTTTCTTT. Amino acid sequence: CASSLQGAEAFF.